The next 23 T cell receptor beta chains were all read from a single sample in a study of T cell responses to AZD1222 COVID-19 vaccine. The protocol was immunoSEQ multiplex PCR, while the TCRdb copy is restricted to in-frame clones and leaves out a portion. The data show approximately 130,000 clones, with roughly 85% seen just once and 7.9% held by the top ten. Sequences were derived from peripheral blood, sampled 28 days after the second dose of the MenACWY control vaccine. These receptors all stem from an adult who received the MenACWY meningococcal vaccine as a control.

J is TRBJ2-7 and V is TRBV4-1, with D perhaps TRBD1 or TRBD2 (5 bases each). V lost 0 bases, J lost 0 bases, and 18 bases lay in between. CDR1 and CDR2 (germline): MGHRA, YSYEKL. The CDR3 is 18 amino acids. CDR3: CASSQDRGRGLSSYEQYV. CDR3 bases: TGCGCCAGCAGCCAAGATCGGGGTAGGGGTCTGAGCTCCTACGAGCAGTACGTC.

The chain combines TRBV3-1 (or the pseudogene TRBV3-2) with TRBJ2-5, with D possibly matching TRBD2 (6 bases). Per germline, CDR1 LGHDT and CDR2 YNNKEL (reference sequence). The CDR3 runs to 14 residues. V was trimmed by 7 bases and J by 0 bases, leaving 12 bases between them. The CDR3 DNA sequence: TGTGCCAGCACCACCGCGGGGAACCAAGAGACCCAGTACTTC. It encodes CASTTAGNQETQYF.

V usage is TRBV5-4 and J usage is TRBJ1-6, with 11 bases identical to TRBD1. Germline V gene sequence: CDR1 SGHNT, CDR2 YYREEE (reference sequence). The CDR3 totals 16 residues. V lost 4 bases to trimming and J lost 9 bases; unmatched junction nucleotides: 9. CDR3 loop: CASSPGQGAGGSPLHF. The CDR3 DNA is TGTGCCAGCAGCCCCGGACAGGGGGCAGGTGGTTCACCCCTCCACTTT.

The chain uses TRBV4-3 and TRBJ1-2; 10 nucleotides align to TRBD1. The CDR3 runs to 14 residues. Unmatched junction bases numbered 4, after V lost 1 base and J lost 8 bases. CDR1 is LGHNA and CDR2 is YSLEER in the germline V gene. The DNA for the CDR3 is TGCGCCAGCAGCCAAGGGGACAGGGGTTACGGCTACACCTTC. Translating gives CASSQGDRGYGYTF.

The CDR3 region is CASSLVELGANSPLHF. CDR3 coding DNA: TGTGCCAGCAGCTTAGTTGAGTTGGGGGCTAATTCACCCCTCCACTTT. This chain uses TRBV7-8 with TRBJ1-6; a weak D match, TRBD1 (6 bases). CDR1 is SGHVS and CDR2 is FQNEAQ in the germline V gene. Trimming removed 1 base at V and 6 bases at J, with 13 bases between. The CDR3 is made up of 16 amino acids. Filled out from reference TRBV7-8 and TRBJ1-6, the complete variable domain reads GAGVSQSPRYKVAKRGQDVALRCDPISGHVSLFWYQQALGQGPEFLTYFQNEAQLDKSGLPSDRFFAERPEGSVSTLKIQRTQQEDSAVYLCASSLVELGANSPLHFGNGTRLTVT.

CDR3 protein: CASRPTGAPTDTQYF. The CDR3, as DNA: TGTGCCAGCAGGCCGACAGGGGCGCCCACAGATACGCAGTATTTT. The chain uses TRBV5-8 and TRBJ2-3, with 8 bases identical to TRBD1. V lost 5 bases to trimming and J lost 2 bases; unmatched junction nucleotides: 7. The germline CDR1 and CDR2 sequences are SGHTS and YDEGEE. The CDR3 loop spans 15 amino acids. Variable domain in full (rest from reference TRBV5-8 and TRBJ2-3): EAGVTQSPTHLIKTRGQQATLRCSPISGHTSVYWYQQALGLGLQFLLWYDEGEERNRGNFPPRFSGRQFPNYSSELNVNALELEDSALYLCASRPTGAPTDTQYFGPGTRLTVL.

The chain is built from TRBV5-1 and TRBJ2-6, with D uncertain. CDR1 SGHRS and CDR2 YFSETQ come from the germline V gene. Trimming left V 0 bases short and J 2 bases short, with 3 bases between. The CDR3 extends over 14 amino acids. The DNA of the CDR3 is TGCGCCAGCAGCTTGGCCCCTGGGGCCAACGTCCTGACTTTC. Protein product: CASSLAPGANVLTF.

V gene TRBV11-2 combines with J gene TRBJ1-1; D is perhaps TRBD1 (6 bases). Trimming pared 5 bases from V and 10 bases from J, leaving 14 bases between. This CDR3 is built from 12 residues. Germline V gene data show CDR1 as SGHAT and CDR2 as FQNNGV. CDR3 DNA: TGTGCCAGCAGCCACGCGGAGGGGGGAGCTTTCTTT. It specifies CASSHAEGGAFF.

The rearrangement links TRBV28 to TRBJ1-2, with D possibly TRBD1 on 5 matching bases. The CDR3 is 13 amino acids. The germline CDR1 and CDR2 sequences are MDHEN and SYDVKM. The V end lost 7 bases, the J end lost 4 bases, and 13 bases lay between the germline ends. The DNA for the CDR3 is TGTGCCAGCATATCGGGGGTGGGCTATGGCTACACCTTC. This encodes CASISGVGYGYTF.

The gene calls are TRBV19 and TRBJ2-1; a possible D gene is TRBD2 (6 bases). V was cut by 5 bases and J by 8 bases, with 19 bases left in between. The length of the CDR3 is 15 residues. In germline, CDR1 is LNHDA, CDR2 SQIVND (reference sequence). CDR3 coding DNA: TGTGCCAGTAGTCCAGGGACTCTGTACCTCCATGAGCAGTTCTTC. It is translated as CASSPGTLYLHEQFF. The variable domain in full, completed from reference TRBV19 and TRBJ2-1, reads DGGITQSPKYLFRKEGQNVTLSCEQNLNHDAMYWYRQDPGQGLRLIYYSQIVNDFQKGDIAEGYSVSREKKESFPLTVTSAQKNPTAFYLCASSPGTLYLHEQFFGPGTRLTVL.

V gene TRBV5-5 combines with J gene TRBJ1-4; D ambiguous. V was shortened by 0 bases and J by 7 bases, with 4 bases between the two germline ends. CDR1 SGHKS and CDR2 YYEKEE come from the germline V gene (reference sequence). This CDR3 has 12 amino acids. The CDR3 sequence: CASSLGGEKLFF. CDR3 bases: TGTGCCAGCAGCTTGGGGGGTGAAAAACTGTTTTTT. Filled out from reference TRBV5-5 and TRBJ1-4, the complete variable domain reads DAGVTQSPTHLIKTRGQQVTLRCSPISGHKSVSWYQQVLGQGPQFIFQYYEKEERGRGNFPDRFSARQFPNYSSELNVNALLLGDSALYLCASSLGGEKLFFGSGTQLSVL.

V usage is TRBV4-1 and J usage is TRBJ1-3; TRBD1 matches 8 bases. CDR3 size: 16 residues. V was clipped by 0 bases and J by 2 bases; unmatched bases: 3. The germline V gene has CDR1 MGHRA and CDR2 YSYEKL. In nucleotides, the CDR3 is TGCGCCAGCAGCCAAGAAGGGACAGGAGCTGGAAACACCATATATTTT. This sequence encodes CASSQEGTGAGNTIYF.

This chain links TRBV11-2 with TRBJ1-1, with D perhaps TRBD1 (5 bases). Trimming removed 2 bases from V and 1 base from J, with 17 bases in between. Germline CDR1 SGHAT, CDR2 FQNNGV. This CDR3 is 17 amino acids long. The CDR3 here is CASSLMFVGTENTEAFF. CDR3 nucleotides: TGTGCCAGCAGCTTAATGTTTGTGGGGACGGAGAACACTGAAGCTTTCTTT.

This chain links TRBV19 with TRBJ2-6; D is unresolved. Germline assignment: CDR1 LNHDA and CDR2 SQIVND (reference sequence). V was cut by 4 bases and J by 0 bases, with 16 bases left in between. The CDR3 loop spans 18 amino acids. The CDR3 nucleotides read TGTGCCAGTAGTAAAGGTGCTTCTGGGTTCTCTGGGGCCAACGTCCTGACTTTC. Translation: CASSKGASGFSGANVLTF.

The V gene is TRBV5-6, the J gene TRBJ1-4; the match to TRBD1 covers 9 bases. Trimming at V came to 2 bases and at J to 6 bases, leaving 8 bases not matched to a gene. This CDR3 is 16 amino acids long. The germline V gene encodes CDR1 SGHDT and CDR2 YYEEEE. CDR3 sequence reads: CASSLFPGQGHEKLFF. The CDR3 nucleotides are TGTGCCAGCAGCTTATTCCCGGGACAGGGCCATGAAAAACTGTTTTTT. The variable domain in full, completed from reference TRBV5-6 and TRBJ1-4, reads DAGVTQSPTHLIKTRGQQVTLRCSPKSGHDTVSWYQQALGQGPQFIFQYYEEEERQRGNFPDRFSGHQFPNYSSELNVNALLLGDSALYLCASSLFPGQGHEKLFFGSGTQLSVL.

This chain joins TRBV29-1 and TRBJ2-7, with no clear D. There are 13 residues in the CDR3. Looked up from germline, CDR1 is SQVTM and CDR2 is ANQGSEA. V was pared by 0 bases and J by 2 bases, with 8 bases between. CDR3 sequence reads: CSVEDPGTYEQYF. Written as DNA, the CDR3 is TGCAGCGTTGAAGACCCCGGAACCTACGAGCAGTACTTC.

A single count supports this clone. This chain connects TRBV4-1 to TRBJ2-3; 15 positions match TRBD2. V was clipped by 2 bases and J by 1 base; unmatched bases: 7. The CDR3 spans 19 residues. Germline V lookup: CDR1 MGHRA, CDR2 YSYEKL. As DNA, the CDR3 is TGCGCCAGCAGCCAAAACGGACTAGCGGGAGGGATCGGCACAGATACGCAGTATTTT. It translates to CASSQNGLAGGIGTDTQYF.

The rearrangement links TRBV5-4 to TRBJ1-3; TRBD1 matches 7 bases. CDR1 and CDR2 from the germline V gene are SGHNT and YYREEE (reference sequence). The CDR3 covers 15 residues. Losses at the gene ends were 5 bases for V and 0 bases for J; bases not matched to a gene: 5. The CDR3 coding sequence is TGTGCCAGCAGTCTTACAGGGGTCTCTGGAAACACCATATATTTT. It specifies CASSLTGVSGNTIYF.

The chain combines TRBV5-1 with TRBJ1-1; D call uncertain. CDR3 length: 11 amino acids. V lost 2 bases to trimming and J lost 2 bases, with 1 base between them. Germline CDR1 reads SGHRS; CDR2 reads YFSETQ. CDR3 DNA sequence: TGCGCCAGCAGCTTTAACACTGAAGCTTTCTTT. Translating gives CASSFNTEAFF.

The chain uses TRBV5-1 and TRBJ2-5, with 12 bases fitting TRBD2. V shed 2 bases, J shed 3 bases, and the junction held 8 bases outside the gene matches. The CDR3 is 17 residues long. CDR1 SGHRS and CDR2 YFSETQ come from the germline V gene. As DNA, the CDR3 is TGCGCCAGCAGCTTCGGTCCTAGCGGGGGGGATAAAGAGACCCAGTACTTC. It specifies CASSFGPSGGDKETQYF.

The chain joins TRBV5-4 to TRBJ2-7; TRBD2 matches at 9 bases. V was pared by 2 bases and J by 6 bases, with 6 bases of the junction left unmatched. The CDR3 sequence is 14 residues long. Germline-derived CDR1 and CDR2 are SGHNT and YYREEE (reference sequence). The CDR3 is CASSLAGGMSEQYF. Here the CDR3 DNA reads TGTGCCAGCAGCTTAGCGGGGGGCATGAGCGAGCAGTACTTC. The whole variable domain, filled in from reference TRBV5-4 and TRBJ2-7, reads ETGVTQSPTHLIKTRGQQVTLRCSSQSGHNTVSWYQQALGQGPQFIFQYYREEENGRGNFPPRFSGLQFPNYSSELNVNALELDDSALYLCASSLAGGMSEQYFGPGTRLTVT.

This chain connects TRBV7-2 to TRBJ2-7, with 8 bases lining up with TRBD1. Germline assignment: CDR1 SGHTA and CDR2 FQGNSA. The CDR3 has 15 amino acids. The trim removed 3 bases at V and 2 bases at J, leaving 6 bases unmatched. This CDR3 reads CASSFRGLSTYEQYF. In nucleotides, the CDR3 is TGTGCCAGCAGCTTCAGGGGGCTCTCGACCTACGAGCAGTACTTC.

The gene calls are TRBV10-3 and TRBJ2-3; a possible D gene is TRBD2 (6 bases). Trimming shortened V by 3 bases and J by 6 bases, and 13 bases separated the two germline ends. From germline, CDR1 is ENHRY and CDR2 SYGVKD. The CDR3 covers 14 residues. CDR3 DNA: TGTGCCATCAGTGAAGGGAGGCCGGGGGATACGCAGTATTTT. Amino acids: CAISEGRPGDTQYF.